A selection of T cell receptor beta chains follows, all from one sample in a study of early T cells in non-severe SARS-CoV-2 infection. MiXCR, run by TCRdb on the 5' RACE reads, gives a single entry per CDR3 protein. The table shows some 66,000 distinct CDR3 sequences, with 9.1% occurring only once. Specimen: whole blood. The receptors derive from an adult who was a healthcare worker with PCR-confirmed SARS-CoV-2 infection or an uninfected control (not recorded which). Each CDR3 is given with its conserved first and last residue. Each record gives: CDR3 length, V gene, clone size, D gene, J gene, CDR3 protein, CDR3 DNA. A D gene is named only where the DNA matches it firmly. Size values are once, few and many counts, or a class for expanded clones, and some rows have none.

len: 18; v_gene: TRBV11-2; abundance: many; d_gene: TRBD2; j_gene: TRBJ2-1; CDR3aa: CASSLEPSGIASYNEQFF; CDR3nt: TGTGCCAGCAGCTTAGAACCTAGCGGGATTGCCTCCTACAATGAGCAGTTCTTC
len: 14; v_gene: TRBV18; abundance: few; d_gene: TRBD1; j_gene: TRBJ1-4; CDR3aa: CASSRQGSNEKLFF; CDR3nt: TGTGCCAGCTCCCGACAGGGATCTAATGAAAAACTGTTTTTT
len: 15; v_gene: TRBV20-1; abundance: few; d_gene: TRBD2; j_gene: TRBJ2-7; CDR3aa: CSAREGTSGGYEQYF; CDR3nt: TGCAGTGCTAGAGAAGGGACTAGCGGGGGCTACGAGCAGTACTTC
len: 15; v_gene: TRBV2; abundance: few; d_gene: NA; j_gene: TRBJ2-2; CDR3aa: CASSLARPNTGELFF; CDR3nt: TGTGCCAGCAGTTTGGCGAGGCCGAACACCGGGGAGCTGTTTTTT
len: 17; v_gene: TRBV13; abundance: few; d_gene: TRBD2; j_gene: TRBJ2-1; CDR3aa: CASSLEAGLIGSGKQFF; CDR3nt: TGTGCCAGCAGCTTAGAAGCAGGTCTAATTGGTAGCGGGAAGCAGTTCTTC
len: 15; v_gene: TRBV28; abundance: few; d_gene: NA; j_gene: TRBJ2-6; CDR3aa: CASSFEHSGANVLTF; CDR3nt: TGTGCCAGCAGTTTTGAGCATTCTGGGGCCAACGTCCTGACTTTC
len: 16; v_gene: TRBV16; abundance: NA; d_gene: NA; j_gene: TRBJ1-2; CDR3aa: CASSQSPRGSIYGYTF; CDR3nt: TGTGCCAGCAGCCAATCGCCCCGGGGCAGCATCTATGGCTACACCTTC
len: 12; v_gene: TRBV11-2; abundance: few; d_gene: NA; j_gene: TRBJ2-1; CDR3aa: CASSLEGDEQFF; CDR3nt: TGTGCCAGCAGCTTAGAAGGGGATGAGCAGTTCTTC
len: 14; v_gene: TRBV28; abundance: many; d_gene: TRBD1; j_gene: TRBJ1-5; CDR3aa: CAGQTGTRNQPQHF; CDR3nt: TGTGCCGGCCAGACAGGGACCAGGAATCAGCCCCAGCATTTT
len: 13; v_gene: TRBV12-3/TRBV12-4; abundance: few; d_gene: NA; j_gene: TRBJ2-5; CDR3aa: CASTSPAGTTQYF; CDR3nt: TGTGCCAGCACCTCCCCAGCTGGGACGACCCAGTACTTC
len: 15; v_gene: TRBV7-3; abundance: few; d_gene: NA; j_gene: TRBJ2-5; CDR3aa: CASSLTGYLRETQYF; CDR3nt: TGTGCCAGCAGCTTAACGGGGTATTTGAGGGAGACCCAGTACTTC
len: 11; v_gene: TRBV12-3/TRBV12-4; abundance: many; d_gene: NA; j_gene: TRBJ2-3; CDR3aa: CASSRGSTQYF; CDR3nt: TGTGCCAGCAGCCGAGGAAGTACGCAGTATTTT
len: 14; v_gene: TRBV9; abundance: many; d_gene: TRBD1; j_gene: TRBJ2-4; CDR3aa: CASSPRGQAQRAYF; CDR3nt: TGTGCCAGCAGCCCCAGGGGGCAGGCCCAACGGGCGTACTTC
len: 14; v_gene: TRBV20-1; abundance: few; d_gene: TRBD2; j_gene: TRBJ2-5; CDR3aa: CSARKLAGQETQYF; CDR3nt: TGCAGTGCTAGAAAGCTAGCGGGACAAGAGACCCAGTACTTC
len: 13; v_gene: TRBV12-3/TRBV12-4; abundance: few; d_gene: TRBD1; j_gene: TRBJ2-7; CDR3aa: CASSRLTGGEQYF; CDR3nt: TGTGCCAGCAGTCGCCTGACAGGGGGGGAGCAGTACTTC
len: 14; v_gene: TRBV4-1; abundance: NA; d_gene: NA; j_gene: TRBJ2-7; CDR3aa: CASSQRRTSYEQYF; CDR3nt: TGCGCCAGCAGCCAAAGACGCACGTCCTACGAGCAGTACTTC
len: 16; v_gene: TRBV27; abundance: many; d_gene: TRBD2; j_gene: TRBJ2-2; CDR3aa: CASSPITSVNTGELFF; CDR3nt: TGTGCCAGCAGTCCCATCACTAGCGTTAACACCGGGGAGCTGTTTTTT
len: 18; v_gene: TRBV28; abundance: NA; d_gene: TRBD1; j_gene: TRBJ1-4; CDR3aa: CASSPPAGQGWSNEKLFF; CDR3nt: TGTGCCAGCAGCCCCCCCGCGGGACAGGGGTGGTCTAATGAAAAACTGTTTTTT
len: 15; v_gene: TRBV29-1; abundance: many; d_gene: NA; j_gene: TRBJ1-1; CDR3aa: CSVEPGWGMNTEAFF; CDR3nt: TGCAGCGTTGAGCCAGGGTGGGGCATGAACACTGAAGCTTTCTTT
len: 14; v_gene: TRBV9; abundance: many; d_gene: NA; j_gene: TRBJ1-3; CDR3aa: CASSVALQGNTIYF; CDR3nt: TGTGCCAGCAGCGTCGCCCTACAGGGAAACACCATATATTTT
len: 14; v_gene: TRBV28; abundance: few; d_gene: NA; j_gene: TRBJ1-5; CDR3aa: CASSRGAGNQPQHF; CDR3nt: TGTGCCAGCTCCCGGGGGGCTGGTAATCAGCCCCAGCATTTT
len: 16; v_gene: TRBV5-1; abundance: NA; d_gene: NA; j_gene: TRBJ2-3; CDR3aa: CASSLSPGVDADTQYF; CDR3nt: TGCGCCAGCAGCTTGTCTCCGGGAGTAGATGCAGATACGCAGTATTTT
len: 14; v_gene: TRBV6-4; abundance: many; d_gene: NA; j_gene: TRBJ2-3; CDR3aa: CASSVPGGTDTQYF; CDR3nt: TGTGCCAGCAGTGTGCCAGGGGGCACAGATACGCAGTATTTT
len: 17; v_gene: TRBV7-6; abundance: NA; d_gene: TRBD2; j_gene: TRBJ2-1; CDR3aa: CASSLSPSGGSYNEQFF; CDR3nt: TGTGCCAGCAGCTTAAGCCCTAGCGGCGGCTCCTACAATGAGCAGTTCTTC
len: 14; v_gene: TRBV2; abundance: NA; d_gene: NA; j_gene: TRBJ2-4; CDR3aa: CASNPILAKNIQYF; CDR3nt: TGTGCCAGCAATCCTATTCTGGCCAAAAACATTCAGTACTTC
len: 17; v_gene: TRBV5-1; abundance: NA; d_gene: NA; j_gene: TRBJ2-6; CDR3aa: CASSLPQVSSGANVLTF; CDR3nt: TGCGCCAGCAGCTTGCCCCAGGTGAGCTCTGGGGCCAACGTCCTGACTTTC
len: 14; v_gene: TRBV7-6; abundance: NA; d_gene: NA; j_gene: TRBJ2-1; CDR3aa: CASSLVLAHNEQFF; CDR3nt: TGTGCCAGCAGCTTAGTACTAGCCCACAATGAGCAGTTCTTC